This T cell receptor beta chain was profiled in a study of cytomegalovirus exposure and HLA in healthy donors. Study-wide context: The 110 million or so unique TCR beta sequences, from about 179 million T cells, were found by an earlier analysis. Within the Caucasian-associated ancestry cluster were around four fifths of the approximately 400 genotyped donors.

As concerns this clone: Its antigen remains unidentified.

Use of 60 Vbeta and 13 Jbeta primers characterized the PCR. Using immunoSEQ multiplex PCR, the repertoire was profiled, and TCRdb retains in-frame clones only, with some absent. The table shows over 150,000 clones, with over 80% occurring only once. Germline V gives CDR1 LGHNA, CDR2 YSLEER. This CDR3 contains 15 residues. Study observations and caveats: The study put around 180 TCR beta chains on its list as cytomegalovirus-associated.

Specimen: PBMCs. The chain has TRBV4-3 and TRBJ2-5, with D uncertain. The last part of the DNA fits TRBJ2-7 better; the J call may be wrong. The TCR sequence derives from a human donor in good health. The CDR3 region is CASSQDRGTYYEQYF. The DNA of the CDR3 is TGCGCCAGCAGCCAAGATCGTGGCACGTACTACGAGCAGTACTTC.